Presented here are 11 T cell receptor beta chains from one specimen sequenced in a study of post-analysis software for immune sequencing data (dated by TCRdb to 2014 to 2015). The study at large found these results: Significantly higher frequencies in patients than in controls were found for roughly 5 TRBV segments, including TRBV5-6, TRBV5-1 and TRBV20-1.

The antigens these receptors bind are not known. The method was PCR. Instrument on record: Illumina HiSeq 2500. To reduce PCR and sequencing biases, unique molecular identifiers were built into the TCR beta cDNA libraries. The raw public reads went through TCRdb reprocessing: fastp at Q25, MiXCR clone calling, in-frame beta chains kept. For every CDR3 protein sequence, its rows merge into one entry that carries the most common genes and DNA. The sample has 350,000 to 500,000 distinct CDR3 sequences on record, approximately 39% of them singletons. 7.6% of the sample belongs to the ten largest clones. Sequenced material: blood. Every receptor here comes from a girl aged 2-15 years with multiple sclerosis.

Only a few counts were recorded for this clonotype. This chain links TRBV9 with TRBJ2-7; D unclear. Germline CDR1 reads SGDLS; CDR2 reads YYNGEE. The CDR3 spans 14 residues. V was clipped by 4 bases and J by 1 base, with 12 bases between them. CDR3 residues: CASSPLAESYEQYF. In DNA, the CDR3 is TGTGCCAGCAGCCCTTTGGCGGAGTCCTACGAGCAGTACTTC.

This clonotype was picked up a small number of times. The chain employs TRBV29-1 and TRBJ1-2; 8 bases align to TRBD1. The ends lost 6 bases at V and 4 bases at J; junction bases unmatched: 10. CDR3 size: 14 residues. Germline CDR1 and CDR2: SQVTM and ANQGSEA. CDR3 DNA: TGCAGCGTCAGATACAACGGACAGGGCTATGGCTACACCTTC. It translates to CSVRYNGQGYGYTF.

There are a few counts of this clonotype. The V and J genes are TRBV20-1 and TRBJ2-3, with D unresolved. V was cut by 0 bases and J by 0 bases, with 19 bases left in between. CDR1 is DFQATT and CDR2 is SNEGSKA in the germline V gene (reference sequence). The CDR3 is made up of 18 amino acids. CDR3 sequence: CSARDGSAPSTSTDTQYF. The CDR3 DNA is TGCAGTGCTAGAGATGGATCCGCCCCGAGTACTAGCACAGATACGCAGTATTTT.

The rearrangement links TRBV15 to TRBJ2-1, with a possible D match to TRBD2 (5 bases). The CDR3 runs to 15 residues. Looked up from germline, CDR1 is LNHNV and CDR2 is YYDKDF (reference sequence). V was cut by 6 bases and J by 5 bases, with 17 bases left in between. The CDR3 loop reads CATSALPGLNNEQFF. CDR3 DNA sequence: TGTGCCACCAGTGCTCTACCGGGGTTGAACAATGAGCAGTTCTTC. Based on the CDR3 plus reference TRBV15 and TRBJ2-1, the full variable domain is DAMVIQNPRYQVTQFGKPVTLSCSQTLNHNVMYWYQQKSSQAPKLLFHYYDKDFNNEADTPDNFQSRRPNTSFCFLDIRSPGLGDTAMYLCATSALPGLNNEQFFGPGTRLTVL.

This clonotype came up a few times. This rearrangement joins TRBV6-5 to TRBJ2-1; D is unresolved. V was shortened by 2 bases and J by 5 bases, with 10 bases between the two germline ends. Per the germline V gene, CDR1 is MNHEY and CDR2 is SVGAGI. CDR3 length: 14 residues. The CDR3 sequence is CASSYVVSNNEQFF. As DNA, the CDR3 is TGTGCCAGCAGTTACGTTGTCAGTAACAATGAGCAGTTCTTC.

This chain links TRBV9 with TRBJ2-7; possible D gene TRBD1, 6 bases. This CDR3 is built from 15 residues. Germline V CDR1 and CDR2: SGDLS, YYNGEE. With 3 bases removed from V and 6 bases from J, the gap between germline ends came to 19 bases. As DNA, the CDR3 is TGTGCCAGCAGCGAGGGGGTCGGCCTGGAAACCGAGCAGTACTTC. Its translation: CASSEGVGLETEQYF. The full variable domain, completed using reference TRBV9 and TRBJ2-7, is DSGVTQTPKHLITATGQRVTLRCSPRSGDLSVYWYQQSLDQGLQFLIQYYNGEERAKGNILERFSAQQFPDLHSELNLSSLELGDSALYFCASSEGVGLETEQYFGPGTRLTVT.

In its sample, this clonotype was seen a few times. This sequence joins TRBV12-3 or TRBV12-4 and TRBJ2-1; D call uncertain. V shed 2 bases and J shed 5 bases, with 16 bases lying between them. The CDR3 runs to 16 residues. The chain's CDR3 is CASSLLTVGWNNEQFF. The CDR3 DNA reads TGTGCCAGCAGTTTATTGACCGTCGGGTGGAACAATGAGCAGTTCTTC.

This sequence joins TRBV12-3 or TRBV12-4 and TRBJ2-5; no firm D call. The DNA end lines up better with TRBJ2-7; the J call may be wrong. The CDR3 covers 12 residues. The CDR3 region has the DNA TGTGCCAGCAGTCAGGATGCCTACGAGCAGTACTTC. Translating gives CASSQDAYEQYF.

There are a few counts of this clonotype. The rearrangement links TRBV6-2 or TRBV6-3 to TRBJ2-1, with 12 bases that match TRBD1. This CDR3 has 15 amino acids. Germline-derived CDR1 and CDR2 are MNHEY and SVGEGT. The junction had 8 bases not matched to a gene; V was cut back by 7 bases and J by 7 bases. The CDR3 sequence: CASKGQGAGNNEQFF. The CDR3 nucleotides are TGTGCCAGCAAGGGACAGGGGGCCGGTAATAATGAGCAGTTCTTC.

This clonotype was seen a few times. The V gene is TRBV7-2, the J gene TRBJ1-5; D is undetermined. CDR3 length: 15 amino acids. From germline, CDR1 is SGHTA and CDR2 FQGNSA. With 5 bases removed from V and 0 bases from J, the gap between germline ends came to 11 bases. CDR3 in DNA: TGTGCCAGCAGCCCTAGGGCCCTTAGCAATCAGCCCCAGCATTTT. Translated: CASSPRALSNQPQHF.

CDR3 sequence reads: CASSLGQTQYNEQYF. Here the CDR3 DNA reads TGTGCCAGCAGCTTGGGACAGACTCAATACAATGAGCAGTACTTC. The chain joins TRBV5-5 to TRBJ2-7; a weak D match, TRBD1 (5 bases). The V end was cut by 0 bases, the J end by 7 bases, with 17 bases between. Looked up from germline, CDR1 is SGHKS and CDR2 is YYEKEE (reference sequence). The CDR3 runs 15 residues.